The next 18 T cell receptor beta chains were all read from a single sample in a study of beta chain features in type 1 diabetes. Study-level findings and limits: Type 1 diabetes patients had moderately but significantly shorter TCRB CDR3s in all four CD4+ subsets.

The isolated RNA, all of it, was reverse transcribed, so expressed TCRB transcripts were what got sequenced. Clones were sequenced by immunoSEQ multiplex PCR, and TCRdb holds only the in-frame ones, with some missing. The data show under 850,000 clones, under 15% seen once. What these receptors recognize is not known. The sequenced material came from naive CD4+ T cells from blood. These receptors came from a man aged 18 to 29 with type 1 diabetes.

The CDR3 protein is CASSSTGDPYEQYF. CDR3 nucleotides: TGTGCCAGTAGCTCTACAGGGGACCCATACGAGCAGTACTTC. The chain is built from TRBV19 and TRBJ2-7; 7 bases are a match to TRBD1. The germline CDR1 and CDR2 sequences are LNHDA and SQIVND (reference sequence). J was trimmed by 4 bases and V by 6 bases; bases with no gene match: 9. There are 14 residues in the CDR3.

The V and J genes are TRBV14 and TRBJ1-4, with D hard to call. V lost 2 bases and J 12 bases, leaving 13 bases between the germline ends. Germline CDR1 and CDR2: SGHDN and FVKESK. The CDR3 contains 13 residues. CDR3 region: CASSQSSIAELFF. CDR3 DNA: TGTGCCAGCAGCCAAAGCTCAATCGCGGAACTGTTTTTT.

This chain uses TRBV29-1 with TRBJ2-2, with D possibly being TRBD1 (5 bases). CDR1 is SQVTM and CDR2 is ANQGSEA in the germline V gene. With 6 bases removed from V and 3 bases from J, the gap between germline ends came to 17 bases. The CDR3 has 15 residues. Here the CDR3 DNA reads TGCAGCGTCCTATATGATCAGGGATACACCGGGGAGCTGTTTTTT. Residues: CSVLYDQGYTGELFF.

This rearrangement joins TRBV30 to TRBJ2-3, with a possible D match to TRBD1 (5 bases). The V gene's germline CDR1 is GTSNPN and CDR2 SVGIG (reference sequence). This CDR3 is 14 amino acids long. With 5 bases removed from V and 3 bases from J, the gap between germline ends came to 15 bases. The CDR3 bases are TGTGCCTGGGAGTTAGGACACCGGACAGATACGCAGTATTTT. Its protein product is CAWELGHRTDTQYF.

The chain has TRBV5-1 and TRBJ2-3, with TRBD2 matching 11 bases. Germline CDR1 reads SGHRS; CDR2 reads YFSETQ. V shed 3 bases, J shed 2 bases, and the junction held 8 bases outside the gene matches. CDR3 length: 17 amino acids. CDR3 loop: CASSSVGGLADTDTQYF. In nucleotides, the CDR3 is TGCGCCAGCAGCTCCGTGGGGGGACTAGCGGACACAGATACGCAGTATTTT.

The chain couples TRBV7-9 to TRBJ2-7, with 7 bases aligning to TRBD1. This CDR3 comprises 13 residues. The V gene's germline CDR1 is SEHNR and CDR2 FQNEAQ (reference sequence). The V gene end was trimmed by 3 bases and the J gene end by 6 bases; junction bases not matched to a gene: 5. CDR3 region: CASSLTGIGEQYF. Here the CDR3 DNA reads TGTGCCAGCAGCTTGACAGGGATTGGCGAGCAGTACTTC.

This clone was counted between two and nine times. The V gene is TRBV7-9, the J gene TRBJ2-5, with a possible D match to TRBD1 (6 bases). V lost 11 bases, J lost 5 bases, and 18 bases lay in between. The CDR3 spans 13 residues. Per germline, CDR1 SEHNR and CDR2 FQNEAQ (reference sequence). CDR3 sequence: CAVPLGGEETQYF. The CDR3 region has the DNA TGTGCCGTGCCCCTAGGGGGAGAGGAGACCCAGTACTTC.

The chain's CDR3 is CASSQDLLAAGEETQYF. The CDR3 DNA reads as TGTGCCAGCAGCCAAGATCTCCTAGCGGCTGGGGAGGAGACCCAGTACTTC. The chain carries TRBV4-2 and TRBJ2-5, with TRBD2 matching over 7 bases. CDR1 is LGHNA and CDR2 is YNFKEQ in the germline V gene. CDR3 length equals 17 residues. Trimming removed 0 bases from V and 5 bases from J; junction bases left unmatched: 12.

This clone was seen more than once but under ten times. This chain's CDR3 is CASSPLQGPNGNQPQHF. The CDR3 DNA is TGTGCCAGCTCACCTCTGCAAGGCCCAAATGGCAATCAGCCCCAGCATTTT. The rearrangement links TRBV18 to TRBJ1-5; no reliable D call. This CDR3 spans 17 amino acids. The germline V gene has CDR1 KGHSH and CDR2 LQKENI. The germline V and J ends were trimmed by 3 bases and 2 bases, with 17 bases remaining between them. The full variable domain, rest sourced from reference TRBV18 and TRBJ1-5, is NAGVMQNPRHLVRRRGQEARLRCSPMKGHSHVYWYRQLPEEGLKFMVYLQKENIIDESGMPKERFSAEFPKEGPSILRIQQVVRGDSAAYFCASSPLQGPNGNQPQHFGDGTRLSIL.

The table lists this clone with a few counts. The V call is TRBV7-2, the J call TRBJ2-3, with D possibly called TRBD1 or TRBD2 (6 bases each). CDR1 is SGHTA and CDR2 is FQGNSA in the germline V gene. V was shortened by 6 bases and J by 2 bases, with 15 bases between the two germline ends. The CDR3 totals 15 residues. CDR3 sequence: CASSLGGRATDTQYF. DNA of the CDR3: TGTGCCAGCAGTCTAGGGGGGAGAGCCACAGATACGCAGTATTTT.

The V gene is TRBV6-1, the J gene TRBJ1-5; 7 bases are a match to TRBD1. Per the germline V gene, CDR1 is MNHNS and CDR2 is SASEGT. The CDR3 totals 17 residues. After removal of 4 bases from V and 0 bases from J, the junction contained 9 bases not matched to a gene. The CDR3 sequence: CASSVVSGTVSNQPQHF. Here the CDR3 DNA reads TGTGCCAGCAGTGTAGTGTCCGGGACAGTTAGCAATCAGCCCCAGCATTTT.

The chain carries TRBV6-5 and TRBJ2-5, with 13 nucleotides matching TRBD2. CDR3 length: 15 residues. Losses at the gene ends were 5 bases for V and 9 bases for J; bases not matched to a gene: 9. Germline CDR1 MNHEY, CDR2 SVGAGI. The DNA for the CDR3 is TGTGCCAGCAGTACACGGACTAGCGGGGGTTGGGCCCAGTACTTC. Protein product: CASSTRTSGGWAQYF.

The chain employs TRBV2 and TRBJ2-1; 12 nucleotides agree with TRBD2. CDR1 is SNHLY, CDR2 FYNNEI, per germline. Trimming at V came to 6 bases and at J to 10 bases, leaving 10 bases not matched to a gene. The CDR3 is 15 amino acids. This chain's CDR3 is CASREATSGSVEQFF. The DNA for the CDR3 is TGTGCCAGCAGGGAGGCGACTAGCGGGAGCGTGGAGCAGTTCTTC.

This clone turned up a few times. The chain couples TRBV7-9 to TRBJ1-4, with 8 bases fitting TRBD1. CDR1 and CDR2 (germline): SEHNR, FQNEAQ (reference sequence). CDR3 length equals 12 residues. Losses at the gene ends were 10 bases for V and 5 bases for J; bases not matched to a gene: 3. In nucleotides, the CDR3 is TGTGCCACCCGGACAGGGAATGAAAAACTGTTTTTT. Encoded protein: CATRTGNEKLFF.

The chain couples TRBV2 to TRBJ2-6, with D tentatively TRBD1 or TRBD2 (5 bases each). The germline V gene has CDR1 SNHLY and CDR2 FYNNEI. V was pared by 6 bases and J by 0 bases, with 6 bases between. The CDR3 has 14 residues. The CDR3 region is CASRGPSGANVLTF. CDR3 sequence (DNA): TGTGCCAGCAGGGGACCCTCTGGGGCCAACGTCCTGACTTTC.

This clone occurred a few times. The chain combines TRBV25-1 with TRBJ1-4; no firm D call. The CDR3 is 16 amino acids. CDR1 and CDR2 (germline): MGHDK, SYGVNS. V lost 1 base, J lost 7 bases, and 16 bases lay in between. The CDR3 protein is CASSESGRRRCEKLFF. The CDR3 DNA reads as TGTGCCAGCAGTGAATCTGGCCGGAGGCGGTGTGAAAAACTGTTTTTT.

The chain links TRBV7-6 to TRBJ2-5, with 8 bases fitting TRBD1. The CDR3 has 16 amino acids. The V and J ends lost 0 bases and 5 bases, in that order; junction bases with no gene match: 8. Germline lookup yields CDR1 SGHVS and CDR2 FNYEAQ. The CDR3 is CASSLASAGGTETQYF. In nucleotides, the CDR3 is TGTGCCAGCAGCTTAGCGTCGGCAGGGGGCACGGAGACCCAGTACTTC.

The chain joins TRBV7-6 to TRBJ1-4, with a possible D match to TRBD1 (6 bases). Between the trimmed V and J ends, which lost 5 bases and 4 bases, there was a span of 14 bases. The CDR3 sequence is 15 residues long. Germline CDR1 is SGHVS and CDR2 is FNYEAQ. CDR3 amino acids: CASSPTGLGNEKLFF. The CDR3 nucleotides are TGTGCCAGCAGCCCCACAGGGTTGGGTAATGAAAAACTGTTTTTT.